These 29 T cell receptor beta chains were sequenced from one sample in a study of blood T cell repertoires in COVID-19. Clones were sequenced by immunoSEQ multiplex PCR, and TCRdb holds only the in-frame ones, with some missing. The sample holds around 150,000 clones; 86% are singletons and the top ten take 0.99%. The sample was peripheral blood. These receptors were collected from a man between 18 and 29 years old with acute or convalescent COVID-19.

J is TRBJ1-6 and V is TRBV2, with 10 bases fitting TRBD1. The CDR3 loop spans 13 amino acids. V was pared by 6 bases and J by 7 bases, with 0 bases of the junction left unmatched. Germline assignment: CDR1 SNHLY and CDR2 FYNNEI. This chain's CDR3 is CASRGQGNSPLHF. CDR3 in DNA: TGTGCCAGCAGGGGACAGGGGAATTCACCCCTCCACTTT.

The CDR3 DNA sequence: TGCGCCAGCAGCCTTGGACGGACAGGGGGCACAGATACGCAGTATTTT. This codes for CASSLGRTGGTDTQYF. This chain uses TRBV4-1 with TRBJ2-3, with 9 bases that match TRBD1. J lost 1 base, V lost 4 bases, and 6 bases had no gene match. CDR3 length: 16 amino acids. From germline, CDR1 is MGHRA and CDR2 YSYEKL.

The chain carries TRBV3-1 (or the pseudogene TRBV3-2) and TRBJ2-1, with 9 positions matching TRBD2. V dropped 6 bases and J dropped 0; count of bases not matched to a gene: 9. The CDR3 has 17 amino acids. Germline assignment: CDR1 LGHDT and CDR2 YNNKEL (reference sequence). CDR3: CASSLSGGAISYNEQFF. DNA for the CDR3: TGTGCCAGCAGTCTTAGCGGGGGCGCCATCTCCTACAATGAGCAGTTCTTC.

The V gene is TRBV30, the J gene TRBJ2-2, with a weak D call TRBD1 (5 bases). V was cut by 0 bases and J by 6 bases, with 20 bases left in between. This CDR3 has 17 residues. From germline, CDR1 is GTSNPN and CDR2 SVGIG (reference sequence). DNA for the CDR3: TGTGCCTGGAGTGTACTGTGGGGCAGGGATAGGGCCGGGGAGCTGTTTTTT. Translating gives CAWSVLWGRDRAGELFF.

V gene TRBV6-4 combines with J gene TRBJ2-1; D remains ambiguous. This CDR3 contains 13 residues. Germline CDR1 reads MRHNA; CDR2 reads SNTAGT. V lost 2 bases, J lost 6 bases, and 8 bases lay in between. CDR3 sequence (DNA): TGTGCCAGCAGTGACGGCGGTCTCAATGAGCAGTTCTTC. Its protein is CASSDGGLNEQFF.

This clone was counted only a few times. This chain connects TRBV5-6 to TRBJ2-3; 11 bases are shared with TRBD1. The ends lost 4 bases at V and 3 bases at J; junction bases unmatched: 10. The germline gives CDR1 SGHDT, CDR2 YYEEEE. The CDR3 extends over 17 amino acids. The CDR3 sequence is CASSQSKGDRGTDTQYF. The CDR3 bases are TGTGCCAGCAGCCAAAGTAAAGGGGACAGGGGGACAGATACGCAGTATTTT.

The chain uses TRBV11-2 and TRBJ2-3; TRBD2 is a possible D gene (6 bases). Germline-derived CDR1 and CDR2 are SGHAT and FQNNGV. CDR3 size: 15 residues. V was clipped by 5 bases and J by 0 bases, with 12 bases between them. CDR3 residues: CASSPGRGSTDTQYF. CDR3 DNA sequence: TGTGCCAGCAGCCCCGGGCGGGGTAGCACAGATACGCAGTATTTT.

The V and J genes are TRBV25-1 and TRBJ2-1; a possible D gene is TRBD2 (7 bases). V lost 2 bases and J 5 bases, leaving 19 bases between the germline ends. From germline, CDR1 is MGHDK and CDR2 SYGVNS. The CDR3 contains 17 residues. CDR3 coding DNA: TGTGCCAGCAGTGAAAACTTGGGTGCGGGGGCCCACAATGAGCAGTTCTTC. It encodes CASSENLGAGAHNEQFF.

This chain uses TRBV19 with TRBJ1-2; 7 bases line up with TRBD1. The V gene's germline CDR1 is LNHDA and CDR2 SQIVND (reference sequence). This CDR3 is built from 16 residues. V lost 3 bases, J lost 2 bases, and 9 bases stayed unmatched. CDR3 coding DNA: TGTGCCAGTAGTATCCTGGGACAGAGTGGAAACTATGGCTACACCTTC. Amino acids: CASSILGQSGNYGYTF.

This clone was seen a single time. The gene calls are TRBV9 and TRBJ2-2; D remains unclear. Between the trimmed V and J ends, which lost 3 bases and 1 base, there was a span of 10 bases. This CDR3 is built from 15 residues. From germline, CDR1 is SGDLS and CDR2 YYNGEE. The DNA of the CDR3 is TGTGCCAGCAGCGGAAACCTCGGGAACACCGGGGAGCTGTTTTTT. It encodes CASSGNLGNTGELFF.

The genes are TRBV7-2 and TRBJ2-5; the match to TRBD1 covers 11 bases. V trimming: 5 bases; J trimming: 5 bases; junction bases outside the gene matches: 7. Germline V gene sequence: CDR1 SGHTA, CDR2 FQGNSA. The CDR3 spans 15 residues. In DNA form, the CDR3 reads TGTGCCAGCAGCCAAGGACAGGGGGCGAGGGAGACCCAGTACTTC. It encodes CASSQGQGARETQYF.

V usage is TRBV30 and J usage is TRBJ2-1; D perhaps matches TRBD1 (5 bases). The CDR3 spans 15 residues. V lost 0 bases and J 6 bases, leaving 15 bases between the germline ends. CDR1 GTSNPN and CDR2 SVGIG come from the germline V gene (reference sequence). DNA of the CDR3: TGTGCCTGGAGTGTACGAAGGGGTTCTGGCAATGAGCAGTTCTTC. Translation: CAWSVRRGSGNEQFF.

V and J are TRBV7-2 and TRBJ1-5, with 8 bases fitting TRBD1. Germline V gene lookup returns CDR1 SGHTA and CDR2 FQGNSA. CDR3 length: 14 amino acids. J gave up 7 bases and V 5 bases, and 7 bases lay outside the gene matches. This CDR3 reads CASSLRGLGQPQHF. CDR3 nucleotide sequence: TGTGCCAGCAGCCTCAGGGGGCTCGGGCAGCCCCAGCATTTT.

This chain connects TRBV19 to TRBJ2-7; 9 positions match TRBD1. The germline V gene encodes CDR1 LNHDA and CDR2 SQIVND (reference sequence). The junction had 2 bases not matched to a gene; V was cut back by 2 bases and J by 3 bases. The CDR3 is made up of 14 amino acids. The CDR3 sequence is CASSITGGIYEQYF. Written as DNA, the CDR3 is TGTGCCAGTAGTATAACAGGGGGCATCTACGAGCAGTACTTC.

The rearrangement uses TRBV19 and TRBJ2-7; 13 nucleotides line up with TRBD2. Germline V CDR1 and CDR2: LNHDA, SQIVND (reference sequence). This CDR3 is built from 13 residues. V lost 4 bases, J lost 7 bases, and 1 base stayed unmatched. CDR3 in DNA: TGTGCCAGTAGTACGGGACTAGCGGGGGAGCAGTACGTC. This codes for CASSTGLAGEQYV.

The CDR3, as DNA: TGTGCCAGCAGCACACTTAGCGGGGGGGCTGATGATACGCAGTATTTT. As protein: CASSTLSGGADDTQYF. J is TRBJ2-3 and V is TRBV5-5; 11 bases fit TRBD2. Germline CDR1 is SGHKS and CDR2 is YYEKEE (reference sequence). V was pared by 4 bases and J by 6 bases, with 10 bases of the junction left unmatched. The CDR3 loop spans 16 amino acids.

The chain carries TRBV5-4 and TRBJ2-7; 8 nucleotides match TRBD2. V was pared by 0 bases and J by 5 bases, with 4 bases of the junction left unmatched. This CDR3 has 14 amino acids. CDR1 is SGHNT and CDR2 is YYREEE in the germline V gene (reference sequence). CDR3 region: CASSLDLGGDEQYV. CDR3 DNA sequence: TGTGCCAGCAGCTTGGATCTCGGGGGGGACGAGCAGTACGTC.

This chain links TRBV7-3 with TRBJ2-1, with a possible D match to TRBD1 (5 bases). Trimming removed 5 bases from V and 1 base from J, with 12 bases in between. CDR1 is SGHTA, CDR2 FQGTGA, per germline. The CDR3 is 15 residues long. CDR3 sequence (DNA): TGTGCCAGCAGCCCAATCAGGGTGTCCTACAATGAGCAGTTCTTC. This encodes CASSPIRVSYNEQFF.

This CDR3 reads CAIRQGAAEAFF. In nucleotides, the CDR3 is TGTGCCATCAGGCAGGGGGCCGCTGAAGCTTTCTTT. The rearrangement joins TRBV10-3 to TRBJ1-1; 8 nucleotides agree with TRBD1. J was trimmed by 6 bases and V by 6 bases; bases with no gene match: 3. Germline lookup yields CDR1 ENHRY and CDR2 SYGVKD. CDR3 size: 12 residues.

The J gene is TRBJ2-7, the V gene TRBV11-2, with 7 nucleotides matching TRBD2. CDR1 and CDR2 from the germline V gene are SGHAT and FQNNGV. With V trimmed by 0 bases and J by 1 base, 3 bases remained unmatched. The CDR3 is 15 residues long. CDR3 coding DNA: TGTGCCAGCAGCTTAGAGGGGAGGGGTTCCTACGAGCAGTACTTC. It yields the protein CASSLEGRGSYEQYF.

This chain uses TRBV3-1 (or the pseudogene TRBV3-2) with TRBJ2-7; no clear D gene. Germline V lookup: CDR1 LGHDT, CDR2 YNNKEL (reference sequence). V lost 4 bases and J 3 bases, leaving 10 bases between the germline ends. The CDR3 extends over 13 amino acids. This chain's CDR3 is CASSPGSIYEQYF. Written as DNA, the CDR3 is TGTGCCAGCAGCCCCGGGTCTATCTACGAGCAGTACTTC.

This chain links TRBV5-1 with TRBJ1-6, with D perhaps matching TRBD1 (6 bases). CDR1 and CDR2 (germline): SGHRS, YFSETQ. Trimming cost V 0 bases and J 9 bases, with 13 bases left between them. The CDR3 sequence is 15 residues long. CDR3 sequence reads: CASSLGDIRGSPLHF. The CDR3 DNA reads as TGCGCCAGCAGCTTGGGGGACATCCGGGGTTCACCCCTCCACTTT. The full variable domain, completed using reference TRBV5-1 and TRBJ1-6, is KAGVTQTPRYLIKTRGQQVTLSCSPISGHRSVSWYQQTPGQGLQFLFEYFSETQRNKGNFPGRFSGRQFSNSRSEMNVSTLELGDSALYLCASSLGDIRGSPLHFGNGTRLTVT.

This rearrangement joins TRBV21-1 to TRBJ2-3; TRBD1 is the table's D call and was not checked against the DNA. TRBV21-1 has pseudogene status. CDR3 length: 17 amino acids. CDR3 in amino acids: CASSSCRRTGGLDTQYF. CDR3 nucleotide sequence: TGTGCCAGCAGCAGCTGCCGAAGGACAGGGGGCCTAGATACGCAGTATTTT.

V is TRBV5-1 and J is TRBJ2-1, with TRBD1 identical over 8 bases. V lost 0 bases to trimming and J lost 7 bases; unmatched junction nucleotides: 9. The germline CDR1 and CDR2 sequences are SGHRS and YFSETQ. This CDR3 contains 16 residues. In DNA form, the CDR3 reads TGCGCCAGCAGCTTGGGAGACAGGGGACTTTTGAATGAGCAGTTCTTC. It encodes CASSLGDRGLLNEQFF.

The rearrangement joins TRBV19 to TRBJ2-5, with TRBD2 matching 7 bases. The junction had 5 bases not matched to a gene; V was cut back by 5 bases and J by 2 bases. The germline V gene encodes CDR1 LNHDA and CDR2 SQIVND (reference sequence). CDR3 size: 14 residues. The CDR3 DNA reads TGTGCCAGTAGTTCTTGGGGGGGACAAGAGACCCAGTACTTC. As protein: CASSSWGGQETQYF.

With respect to this clone: This sample also contains other DNA sequences that code for the same CDR3. The V and J genes are TRBV5-1 and TRBJ1-5; unclear D gene. Germline V gene lookup returns CDR1 SGHRS and CDR2 YFSETQ. The germline V and J ends were trimmed by 4 bases and 1 base, with 9 bases remaining between them. This CDR3 has 14 amino acids. CDR3 bases: TGCGCCAGCAGCCTTGGAGGAAGCAATCAGCCCCAGCATTTT. It encodes CASSLGGSNQPQHF.

This chain joins TRBV18 and TRBJ2-1; D may be TRBD1 (5 bases). CDR1 and CDR2 from the germline V gene are KGHSH and LQKENI. The CDR3 covers 15 residues. V was pared by 3 bases and J by 8 bases, with 17 bases between. The CDR3 DNA sequence: TGTGCCAGCTCACCGGGGCGCCAAAGGTTCGATGAGCAGTTCTTC. Translating it yields CASSPGRQRFDEQFF.

This chain joins TRBV5-1 and TRBJ2-7, with D perhaps TRBD2 (5 bases). Germline V gene sequence: CDR1 SGHRS, CDR2 YFSETQ. The CDR3 sequence is 12 residues long. Trimming left V 3 bases short and J 5 bases short, with 9 bases between. CDR3 DNA: TGCGCCAGCAGCTCGGGGAGCGACGAGCAGTACTTC. It is translated as CASSSGSDEQYF.

The chain recombines TRBV9 with TRBJ2-3; 12 bases map to TRBD2. V lost 4 bases to trimming and J lost 2 bases; unmatched junction nucleotides: 5. This CDR3 is 16 amino acids long. The germline CDR1 and CDR2 sequences are SGDLS and YYNGEE. CDR3: CASSPRLAGATDTQYF. In DNA, the CDR3 is TGTGCCAGCAGCCCGCGACTAGCGGGGGCCACAGATACGCAGTATTTT. The full variable domain, in which reference TRBV9 and TRBJ2-3 provide the parts outside the CDR3, is DSGVTQTPKHLITATGQRVTLRCSPRSGDLSVYWYQQSLDQGLQFLIQYYNGEERAKGNILERFSAQQFPDLHSELNLSSLELGDSALYFCASSPRLAGATDTQYFGPGTRLTVL.